This is a list of T cell receptor beta chains from one sample in a study of OX40 agonist ivuxolimab in advanced cancers. Libraries were prepared by immunoSEQ multiplex PCR; TCRdb keeps only in-frame clonotypes and omits some of them. There are tens of thousands of clones in the sample; 82% occur only once, and approximately 21% lies in the top ten. Sequenced material: CD4+ or CD8+ T cells sorted from blood, taken in a trial of the OX40 agonist ivuxolimab. Receptors originate from an adult with an advanced solid tumor such as melanoma, head and neck, liver or kidney cancer. The CDR3 runs from the conserved cysteine through the conserved F or W. A D gene is named only where the DNA matches it firmly. Rows give clone size only sometimes, using once, few, many, or a class for an expanded clone.

size	D	J	V	CDR3	DNA
-	TRBD2	TRBJ2-3	TRBV4-1	CASNPSGYTDTQYF	TGCGCCAGCAACCCTAGCGGGTACACAGATACGCAGTATTTT
-	-	TRBJ2-1	TRBV4-3	CASRRDGNNEQFF	TGCGCCAGCCGCCGGGACGGGAACAATGAGCAGTTCTTC
-	TRBD2	TRBJ2-5	TRBV5-1	CASSFPSGGETQYF	TGCGCCAGCAGCTTTCCTAGCGGAGGGGAGACCCAGTACTTC
-	-	TRBJ2-6	TRBV7-9	CASGNVPSGANVLTF	TGTGCCAGCGGAAATGTGCCCTCTGGGGCCAACGTCCTGACTTTC
-	-	TRBJ2-5	TRBV7-6	CASSQTPQETQYF	TGTGCCAGCAGCCAGACACCGCAAGAGACCCAGTACTTC
-	TRBD2	TRBJ2-1	TRBV7-3	CASSMGLPGGDEQFF	TGTGCCAGCAGTATGGGCCTCCCCGGGGGGGATGAGCAGTTCTTC
few	-	TRBJ2-3	TRBV5-4	CASSLAGEAQYF	TGTGCCAGCAGCTTGGCTGGTGAGGCGCAGTATTTT
-	-	TRBJ1-1	TRBV11-2	CASSLGPTENTEAFF	TGTGCCAGCAGCTTAGGCCCGACCGAGAACACTGAAGCTTTCTTT
few	-	TRBJ2-1	TRBV6-5	CASSLLQGRNEQFF	TGTGCCAGCAGTCTCCTACAGGGGAGGAATGAGCAGTTCTTC
-	-	TRBJ1-6	TRBV7-3	CASSLRSQGNSPLHF	TGTGCCAGCAGCTTAAGATCCCAGGGAAATTCACCCCTCCACTTT
-	-	TRBJ1-2	TRBV30	CAWRGTFHYGYTF	TGTGCCTGGAGGGGGACTTTCCACTATGGCTACACCTTC
-	-	TRBJ1-1	TRBV6-6	CASSYRGPNTEAFF	TGTGCCAGCAGTTACCGGGGACCCAACACTGAAGCTTTCTTT
-	-	TRBJ2-7	TRBV6-1	CASSEGWGLTYEQYF	TGTGCCAGCAGTGAAGGTTGGGGACTTACCTACGAGCAGTACTTC
-	-	TRBJ1-6	TRBV9	CASSPGGGKPLHF	TGTGCCAGCAGCCCCGGTGGGGGAAAACCCCTCCACTTT
once	TRBD1	TRBJ1-2	TRBV7-3	CASSLGDRGRDYGYTF	TGTGCCAGCAGCTTAGGGGACAGGGGGCGCGACTATGGCTACACCTTC
few	TRBD2	TRBJ2-1	TRBV5-4	CASSLLRTSGHNEQFF	TGTGCCAGCAGTCTATTACGGACTAGCGGACACAATGAGCAGTTCTTC
-	-	TRBJ2-7	TRBV7-8	CASSLVAAASEQYF	TGTGCCAGCAGCTTAGTGGCTGCGGCTTCCGAGCAGTACTTC
once	-	TRBJ2-7	TRBV7-3	CASSSLVVGEQYF	TGTGCCAGCAGCTCACTAGTGGTTGGCGAGCAGTACTTC
-	TRBD1	TRBJ1-1	TRBV7-3	CASRQGATTEAFF	TGTGCCAGCAGACAGGGGGCGACCACTGAAGCTTTCTTT
-	-	TRBJ1-1	TRBV9	CASSVAGQGWTEAFF	TGTGCCAGCAGCGTAGCCGGGCAGGGGTGGACTGAAGCTTTCTTT
-	-	TRBJ2-1	TRBV4-1	CASRQEGWDEQFF	TGCGCCAGCAGACAAGAAGGGTGGGATGAGCAGTTCTTC
-	-	TRBJ2-3	TRBV5-1	CASSPPQVRDTQYF	TGCGCCAGCAGCCCCCCGCAGGTGCGAGATACGCAGTATTTT
-	-	TRBJ1-3	TRBV5-1	CASSRGTQPVWGNTIYF	TGCGCCAGCAGCCGTGGGACCCAACCCGTTTGGGGAAACACCATATATTTT
once	-	TRBJ2-1	TRBV20-1	CSARRVNEQFF	TGCAGTGCTCGACGGGTCAATGAGCAGTTCTTC
-	-	TRBJ2-5	TRBV18	CASSPPEGARGETQYF	TGTGCCAGCTCACCACCGGAGGGGGCGCGAGGGGAGACCCAGTACTTC
-	TRBD2	TRBJ2-2	TRBV2	CASGASGNTGELFF	TGTGCCAGTGGGGCTAGCGGGAACACCGGGGAGCTGTTTTTT